One sample yielded the 16 T cell receptor beta chains listed below, sequenced in a study of blood T cell repertoires in COVID-19. TCRdb's copy holds only in-frame clones and misses some; the assay was immunoSEQ multiplex PCR. Counted here are approximately 220,000 clones, 86% occurring once; the ten biggest clones make up more than 4%. The sequenced sample consisted of PBMCs or T cells enriched from blood (not recorded which). The receptors derive from a woman in her 30s who had been exposed to COVID-19.

J is TRBJ1-1 and V is TRBV12-5; D unresolved. The CDR3 is 13 residues long. The ends were cut back, 0 bases at V and 8 bases at J, with 10 bases in the middle. The germline gives CDR1 LGHNT, CDR2 FRNRAP. CDR3 sequence reads: CASGLVPYFEAFF. Written as DNA, the CDR3 is TGTGCTAGTGGTTTGGTACCCTATTTCGAAGCTTTCTTT. Together with reference TRBV12-5 and TRBJ1-1, the CDR3 gives the full variable domain: DARVTQTPRHKVTEMGQEVTMRCQPILGHNTVFWYRQTMMQGLELLAYFRNRAPLDDSGMPKDRFSAEMPDATLATLKIQPSEPRDSAVYFCASGLVPYFEAFFGQGTRLTVV.

J is TRBJ2-3 and V is TRBV27; TRBD1 is a possible D gene (6 bases). CDR3 size: 11 residues. The V end was cut by 10 bases, the J end by 7 bases, with 12 bases between. CDR1 and CDR2 (germline): MNHEY, SMNVEV (reference sequence). The CDR3 coding sequence is TGTGCCACCGCCAGGGGTAATACGCAGTATTTT. This sequence encodes CATARGNTQYF.

Notes on this clone: The CDR3 carries no conserved terminal phenylalanine or tryptophan, so it likely arises from a read error. It is unclear where the CDR3 begins or ends on the DNA, so no DNA is shown, and the CDR3 is as TCRdb lists it. The V and J genes are TRBV6-1 and TRBJ1-1; the D call of TRBD1 is as the table states it, not checked on the DNA. Both ends counted, the CDR3 spans 13 residues. The germline V gene encodes CDR1 MNHNS and CDR2 SASEGT. The CDR3 protein is CASSEPGQGFSKV.

The V gene is TRBV12-5, the J gene TRBJ1-3; D unclear. CDR1 and CDR2 from the germline V gene are LGHNT and FRNRAP. The CDR3 length is 12 residues. Trimming stripped 1 base from V and 9 bases from J, with 7 bases between. In DNA form, the CDR3 reads TGTGCTAGTGGTTTGGAGCGGGGCACCATATATTTT. This gives the protein CASGLERGTIYF.

The gene calls are TRBV21-1 and TRBJ1-2; TRBD1 was called by the table and not checked on the DNA. TRBV21-1 is flagged as a pseudogene. This CDR3 is 17 amino acids long. CDR3 in DNA: TGTGCCAGCAGCGGGGGACAGTACAGGGAAGGCGTTTATGGCTACACCTTC. Translating gives CASSGGQYREGVYGYTF.

In DNA, the CDR3 is TGTGCCAGCTCACCACTAAGGGACATTGAGACCCAGTACTTC. It yields the protein CASSPLRDIETQYF. The chain employs TRBV18 and TRBJ2-5, with D perhaps TRBD1 (6 bases). Looked up from germline, CDR1 is KGHSH and CDR2 is LQKENI. Trimming removed 1 base from V and 5 bases from J, with 11 bases in between. The CDR3 has 14 residues. Full variable domain (outside the CDR3, taken from reference TRBV18 and TRBJ2-5): NAGVMQNPRHLVRRRGQEARLRCSPMKGHSHVYWYRQLPEEGLKFMVYLQKENIIDESGMPKERFSAEFPKEGPSILRIQQVVRGDSAAYFCASSPLRDIETQYFGPGTRLLVL.

V usage is TRBV18 and J usage is TRBJ1-6; no definite D call. The V end was cut by 3 bases, the J end by 4 bases, with 13 bases between. This CDR3 is built from 16 residues. Germline assignment: CDR1 KGHSH and CDR2 LQKENI. Here the CDR3 reads CASSPRRSEYNSPLHF. In DNA form, the CDR3 reads TGTGCCAGCTCACCCCGGAGGTCGGAGTATAATTCACCCCTCCACTTT.

The rearrangement links TRBV29-1 to TRBJ1-1; no firm D call. Germline values: CDR1 SQVTM, CDR2 ANQGSEA. The ends were cut back, 6 bases at V and 0 bases at J, with 14 bases in the middle. The CDR3 contains 14 residues. In DNA, the CDR3 is TGCAGCGTCCTAATCACTACGGTGAACACTGAAGCTTTCTTT. It translates to CSVLITTVNTEAFF.

This sequence joins TRBV2 and TRBJ2-2; D is perhaps TRBD2 (6 bases). V lost 10 bases to trimming and J lost 3 bases, with 12 bases between them. The CDR3 covers 13 residues. Germline CDR1 is SNHLY and CDR2 is FYNNEI. The CDR3 spells CATFGSYTGELFF. The CDR3 nucleotides are TGTGCCACCTTCGGGAGTTACACCGGGGAGCTGTTTTTT.

This clone was recorded once. The chain carries TRBV29-1 and TRBJ1-6; 7 bases are shared with TRBD1. Germline V lookup: CDR1 SQVTM, CDR2 ANQGSEA. V dropped 7 bases and J dropped 10; count of bases not matched to a gene: 10. This CDR3 contains 13 residues. The CDR3 nucleotides are TGCAGCGCCCGACAGGGTAGGGGATCACCCCTCCACTTT. The encoded protein is CSARQGRGSPLHF.

The genes are TRBV13 and TRBJ2-1, with 9 positions matching TRBD1. CDR3 length: 18 amino acids. Germline CDR1 is PRHDT and CDR2 is FYEKMQ (reference sequence). Germline trimming cut 1 base from V and 5 bases from J; bases unmatched to any gene: 12. The CDR3 sequence is CASSLVLPGQGPNNEQFF. The CDR3 DNA reads TGTGCCAGCAGCTTAGTGCTCCCGGGACAGGGCCCTAACAATGAGCAGTTCTTC.

V gene TRBV15 combines with J gene TRBJ1-3; perhaps TRBD1 as D (5 bases). V was shortened by 3 bases and J by 5 bases, with 14 bases between the two germline ends. The CDR3 has 15 residues. Germline V gene data show CDR1 as LNHNV and CDR2 as YYDKDF (reference sequence). The chain's CDR3 is CATSRDPDSRNTIYF. The CDR3 nucleotides are TGTGCCACCAGCAGGGACCCTGACAGTAGAAACACCATATATTTT.

V gene TRBV5-1 combines with J gene TRBJ1-5; 9 bases are a match to TRBD1. The germline CDR1 and CDR2 sequences are SGHRS and YFSETQ. Trimming removed 1 base from V and 7 bases from J; junction bases left unmatched: 6. There are 15 residues in the CDR3. The CDR3 DNA is TGCGCCAGCAGCTTGACCGGGACAGGGAGGCAGCCCCAGCATTTT. Encoded protein: CASSLTGTGRQPQHF.

The chain is built from TRBV11-2 and TRBJ2-1; 8 nucleotides align to TRBD1. Trimming cost V 7 bases and J 10 bases; bases outside gene matches: 18. Per germline, CDR1 SGHAT and CDR2 FQNNGV. The CDR3 loop spans 16 amino acids. The CDR3 coding sequence is TGTGCCAGCACCGGACCTGGCGGACAGGGAGTCTTCGAGCAGTTCTTC. It specifies CASTGPGGQGVFEQFF. The variable domain in full, completed from reference TRBV11-2 and TRBJ2-1, reads EAGVAQSPRYKIIEKRQSVAFWCNPISGHATLYWYQQILGQGPKLLIQFQNNGVVDDSQLPKDRFSAERLKGVDSTLKIQPAKLEDSAVYLCASTGPGGQGVFEQFFGPGTRLTVL.

V and J are TRBV24-1 and TRBJ2-1; 8 nucleotides agree with TRBD1. The germline V gene encodes CDR1 KGHDR and CDR2 SFDVKD. The CDR3 spans 15 residues. With 3 bases clipped from V and 8 bases from J, the junction kept 8 bases outside the gene matches. The CDR3 region is CATSDRTQGVHEQFF. The CDR3 nucleotides read TGTGCCACCAGTGATAGAACACAGGGGGTTCATGAGCAGTTCTTC.

This chain links TRBV7-2 with TRBJ1-5; 8 bases line up with TRBD1. The CDR3 sequence is 15 residues long. Germline V gene lookup returns CDR1 SGHTA and CDR2 FQGNSA. J lost 4 bases, V lost 2 bases, and 4 bases had no gene match. The CDR3 DNA sequence: TGTGCCAGCAGCTTAACGCAGGGGGCGAATCAGCCCCAGCATTTT. Residues: CASSLTQGANQPQHF.